These 8 T cell receptor beta chains were sequenced from one sample in a study of CXCR3-negative and CXCR3-positive naive CD8 T cells. Via 5' RACE with UMI labels, TRB cDNA libraries were prepared. TCRdb reprocessed the 5' RACE reads, with one entry per CDR3 protein and no DNA. The sample table sets out 100,000 to 150,000 distinct CDR3 sequences. The sample taken for sequencing was naive CXCR3- CD8+ T cells from blood. The subset: CD45RO-CCR7+CD27+CD95- naive CD8+ T cells lacking CXCR3 (TNR3-). The receptor set was obtained from a human donor in good health. Some clones in this sample may be carry-over from other donors' samples.

The chain links TRBV6-2 or TRBV6-3 to TRBJ2-1; without DNA, the TCRdb call of TRBD2 cannot be checked. This CDR3 has 15 residues. The germline CDR1 and CDR2 sequences are MNHEY and SVGEGT. The CDR3 loop reads CASSITSGGANEQFF.

The V gene is TRBV7-9, the J gene TRBJ2-7. Per germline, CDR1 SEHNR and CDR2 FQNEAQ (reference sequence). This CDR3 spans 16 amino acids. CDR3 sequence reads: CASSPTAVGRSYEQYF.

The genes are TRBV6-5 and TRBJ1-6. The CDR3 contains 17 residues. Per germline, CDR1 MNHEY and CDR2 SVGAGI. CDR3: CASSRTDLSSYNSPLHF.

J is TRBJ2-7 and V is TRBV7-9. This CDR3 has 13 amino acids. Germline CDR1 and CDR2: SEHNR and FQNEAQ (reference sequence). CDR3: CASSLTGSDEQYF.

The chain carries TRBV7-9 and TRBJ1-5; TCRdb indicates TRBD1, and absent DNA this call remains unverified. The CDR3 runs 18 residues. Germline V gene sequence: CDR1 SEHNR, CDR2 FQNEAQ (reference sequence). CDR3 in amino acids: CASSSDRERMGSNQPQHF. The full variable domain, rest sourced from reference TRBV7-9 and TRBJ1-5, is DTGVSQNPRHKITKRGQNVTFRCDPISEHNRLYWYRQTLGQGPEFLTYFQNEAQLEKSRLLSDRFSAERPKGSFSTLEIQRTEQGDSAMYLCASSSDRERMGSNQPQHFGDGTRLSIL.

The chain employs TRBV7-9 and TRBJ2-3. The CDR3 extends over 15 amino acids. Germline V CDR1 and CDR2: SEHNR, FQNEAQ (reference sequence). CDR3 protein: CASSLPQPNTDTQYF.

The chain uses TRBV4-3 and TRBJ2-1. Germline values: CDR1 LGHNA, CDR2 YSLEER. The CDR3 is 15 residues long. The CDR3 loop is CASSPSGDSADEQFF.

This CDR3 reads CASSRAGTSYLKTQYF. The chain couples TRBV7-9 to TRBJ2-5; the D call from TCRdb, TRBD2, cannot be confirmed without DNA. The germline gives CDR1 SEHNR, CDR2 FQNEAQ (reference sequence). The CDR3 totals 16 residues.